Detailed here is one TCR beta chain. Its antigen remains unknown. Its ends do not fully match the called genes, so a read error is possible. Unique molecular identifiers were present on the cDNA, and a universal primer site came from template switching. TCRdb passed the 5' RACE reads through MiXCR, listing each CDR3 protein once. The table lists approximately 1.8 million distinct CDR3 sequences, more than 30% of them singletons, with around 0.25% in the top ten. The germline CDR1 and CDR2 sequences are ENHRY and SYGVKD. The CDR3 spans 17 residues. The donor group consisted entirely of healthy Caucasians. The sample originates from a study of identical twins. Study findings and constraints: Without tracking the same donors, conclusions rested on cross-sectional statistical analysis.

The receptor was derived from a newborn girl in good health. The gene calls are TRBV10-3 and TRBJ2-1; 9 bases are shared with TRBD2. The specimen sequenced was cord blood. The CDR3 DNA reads TGTGCCATCAGTGTGAGTAGCGGGGGCCAGACCTACAATGAGCGGTTCTTC. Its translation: CAISVSSGGQTYNERFF.